The 5 T cell receptor beta chains given below trace back to one sample, sequenced in a study of cytomegalovirus exposure and HLA in healthy donors. Primers: 60 Vbeta forward and 13 Jbeta reverse. The repertoire was sequenced with immunoSEQ multiplex PCR; TCRdb's copy has only in-frame clones and lacks some. The sample includes about 110,000 clones, 70% to 85% of them seen just once. The source material was PBMCs. The source of these receptors is a middle-aged woman in good health and CMV-seropositive.

The V and J genes are TRBV5-1 and TRBJ1-2, with unresolved D. V lost 2 bases to trimming and J lost 2 bases, with 7 bases between them. The CDR3 loop spans 13 amino acids. Germline lookup yields CDR1 SGHRS and CDR2 YFSETQ. The CDR3 nucleotides are TGCGCCAGCAGCTTCCAGGTCAACTATGGCTACACCTTC. It encodes CASSFQVNYGYTF.

This chain joins TRBV19 and TRBJ2-5; 7 bases match TRBD2. The CDR3 has 15 residues. V shed 3 bases, J shed 4 bases, and the junction held 8 bases outside the gene matches. Germline CDR1 and CDR2: LNHDA and SQIVND (reference sequence). The CDR3 DNA is TGTGCCAGTAGTATTTCGGTGGGAGGGAGAGAGACCCAGTACTTC. Protein: CASSISVGGRETQYF.

The table lists this clone with a count of one. This chain links TRBV2 with TRBJ1-6; 11 bases are a match to TRBD1. Germline CDR1 and CDR2: SNHLY and FYNNEI. V was pared by 6 bases and J by 9 bases, with 7 bases of the junction left unmatched. This CDR3 has 15 residues. In DNA form, the CDR3 reads TGTGCCAGCAGAAGGGACAGGGGGTCAAGTTCACCCCTCCACTTT. Its translation: CASRRDRGSSSPLHF.

The V and J genes are TRBV6-5 and TRBJ1-1; 8 bases are a match to TRBD1. The V segment lost 5 bases and the J segment 5 bases; nucleotides outside the gene matches: 7. Germline CDR1 and CDR2: MNHEY and SVGAGI. The CDR3 length is 14 residues. The CDR3 spells CASSATQGGTEAFF. The CDR3 bases are TGTGCCAGCAGTGCCACACAGGGGGGGACTGAAGCTTTCTTT.

The chain couples TRBV9 to TRBJ2-2; TRBD2 aligns across 12 bases. V shed 3 bases, J shed 4 bases, and the junction held 4 bases outside the gene matches. The CDR3 length is 16 residues. Germline CDR1 is SGDLS and CDR2 is YYNGEE. CDR3 coding DNA: TGTGCCAGCAGCGCACAGGGACTAGCGGGCACCGGGGAGCTGTTTTTT. It encodes CASSAQGLAGTGELFF. The entire variable domain, with the rest obtained from reference TRBV9 and TRBJ2-2, is as follows: DSGVTQTPKHLITATGQRVTLRCSPRSGDLSVYWYQQSLDQGLQFLIQYYNGEERAKGNILERFSAQQFPDLHSELNLSSLELGDSALYFCASSAQGLAGTGELFFGEGSRLTVL.